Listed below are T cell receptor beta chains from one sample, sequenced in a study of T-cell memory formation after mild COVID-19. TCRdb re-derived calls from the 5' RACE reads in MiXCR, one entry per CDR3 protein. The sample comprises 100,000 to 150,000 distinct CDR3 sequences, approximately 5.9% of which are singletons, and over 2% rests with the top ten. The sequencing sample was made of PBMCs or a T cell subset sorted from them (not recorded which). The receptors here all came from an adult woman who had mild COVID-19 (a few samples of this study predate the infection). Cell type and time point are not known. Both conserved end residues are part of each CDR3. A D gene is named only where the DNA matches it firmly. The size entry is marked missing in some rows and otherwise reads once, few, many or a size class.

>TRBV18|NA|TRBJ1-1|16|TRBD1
TGTGCCAGCTCACCAAGCACGGGACAGATAAACACTGAAGCTTTCTTT
CASSPSTGQINTEAFF
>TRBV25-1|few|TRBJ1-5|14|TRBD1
TGTGCCAGCAGTCACGGACAGGGCTCTCAGCCCCAGCATTTT
CASSHGQGSQPQHF
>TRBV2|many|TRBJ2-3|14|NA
TGTGCCAGCAGTGTAATCGGGGTGGCAGATACGCAGTATTTT
CASSVIGVADTQYF
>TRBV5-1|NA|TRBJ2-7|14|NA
TGCGCCAGCAGCGCATCCTCGAGCTCCTACGAGCAGTACTTC
CASSASSSSYEQYF
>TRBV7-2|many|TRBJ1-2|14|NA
TGTGCCAGCAGCTTAGGAACAGGAAACTATGGCTACACCTTC
CASSLGTGNYGYTF
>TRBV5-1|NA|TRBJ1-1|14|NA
TGCGCCAGCAGCCGGGTTCAGCCGAACACTGAAGCTTTCTTT
CASSRVQPNTEAFF
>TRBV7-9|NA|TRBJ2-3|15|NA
TGTGCCAGCAGCCTCCGGGGAGTAACCACAGATACGCAGTATTTT
CASSLRGVTTDTQYF
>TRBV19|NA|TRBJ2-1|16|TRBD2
TGTGCCAGTAGTACGGGACTAGCGGGAGGGGTCAATGAGCAGTTCTTC
CASSTGLAGGVNEQFF
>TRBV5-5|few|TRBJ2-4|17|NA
TGTGCCAGCAGCTTTAGGGGGGACCCCGGAAAAAAATACATTCAGTACTTC
CASSFRGDPGKKYIQYF
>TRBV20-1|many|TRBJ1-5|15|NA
TGCAGTGTAGTCGCAGGGGCGAATAGCAATCAGCCCCAGCATTTT
CSVVAGANSNQPQHF
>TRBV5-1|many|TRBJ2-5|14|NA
TGCGCCAGCAGCTTGGATGTGGGACCAGGGACCCAGTACTTC
CASSLDVGPGTQYF
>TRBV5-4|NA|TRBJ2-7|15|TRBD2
TGTGCCAGCAGCTCGACTAGCGGACGCTCCTACGAGCAGTACTTC
CASSSTSGRSYEQYF
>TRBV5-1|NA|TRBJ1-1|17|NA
TGCGCCAGCAGCTTGGATGACGGCCGGGGTGGGAACACTGAAGCTTTCTTT
CASSLDDGRGGNTEAFF
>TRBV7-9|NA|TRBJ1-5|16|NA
TGTGCCAGCAGCTTAGGGGCAGGGTTAGTCAATCAGCCCCAGCATTTT
CASSLGAGLVNQPQHF
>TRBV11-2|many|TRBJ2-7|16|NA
TGTGCCAGCAGCTTAGTGGGCCGCCGCGGAACCTACGAGCAGTACTTC
CASSLVGRRGTYEQYF
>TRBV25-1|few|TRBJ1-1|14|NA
TGTGCCAGCAGTGAATTTGGACAGACGGCTGAAGCTTTCTTT
CASSEFGQTAEAFF
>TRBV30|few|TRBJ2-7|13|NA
TGTGCCTTCAACTCCGGGACATTCTACGAGCAGTACTTC
CAFNSGTFYEQYF
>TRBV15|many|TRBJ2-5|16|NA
TGTGCCACCAGCAGAGAGAGGGTCGGCTCGGGGGAAGCCCAGTACTTC
CATSRERVGSGEAQYF
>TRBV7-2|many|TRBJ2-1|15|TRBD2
TGTGCCAGCAGCCCACTAGCGGCCTCCTACAATGAGCAGTTCTTC
CASSPLAASYNEQFF
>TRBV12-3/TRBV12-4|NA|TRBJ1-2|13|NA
TGTGCCAGCAGTTTCAAGGTTTCGGGCGGCTACACCTTC
CASSFKVSGGYTF
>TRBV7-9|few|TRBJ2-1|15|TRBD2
TGTGCCAGCAGCCCAAGCGGGAGGGCCTGGAATGAGCAGTTCTTC
CASSPSGRAWNEQFF
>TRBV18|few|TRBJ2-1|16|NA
TGTGCCAGTCTTACCGGACAGGGCGGGGGATACAATGAGCAGTTCTTC
CASLTGQGGGYNEQFF
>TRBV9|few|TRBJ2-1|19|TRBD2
TGTGCCAGCAGCGTAGGAGGCGGATTGGGACTAGCGGGAGTGAATGAGCAGTTCTTC
CASSVGGGLGLAGVNEQFF